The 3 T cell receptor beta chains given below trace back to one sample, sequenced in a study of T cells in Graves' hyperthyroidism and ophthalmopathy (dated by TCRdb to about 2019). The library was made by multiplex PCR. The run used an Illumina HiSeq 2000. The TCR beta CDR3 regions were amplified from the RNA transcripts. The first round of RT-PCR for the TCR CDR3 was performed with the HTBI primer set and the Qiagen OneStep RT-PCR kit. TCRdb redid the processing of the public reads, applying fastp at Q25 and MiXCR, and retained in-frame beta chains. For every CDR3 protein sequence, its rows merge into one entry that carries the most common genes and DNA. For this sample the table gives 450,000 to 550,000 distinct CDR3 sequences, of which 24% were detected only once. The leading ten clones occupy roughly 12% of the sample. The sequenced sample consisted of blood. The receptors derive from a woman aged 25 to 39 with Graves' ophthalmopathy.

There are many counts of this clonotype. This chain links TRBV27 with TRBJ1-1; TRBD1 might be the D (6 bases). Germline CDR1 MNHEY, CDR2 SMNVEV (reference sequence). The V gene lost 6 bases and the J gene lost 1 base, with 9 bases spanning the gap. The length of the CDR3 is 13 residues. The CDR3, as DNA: TGTGCCAGCAGGGACAGCGAGAACACTGAAGCTTTCTTT. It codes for CASRDSENTEAFF.

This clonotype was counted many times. The CDR3 loop reads CASSLPRGGGYGYTF. For the CDR3, the DNA is TGTGCCAGCAGTCTACCACGCGGGGGGGGCTATGGCTACACCTTC. J is TRBJ1-2 and V is TRBV7-2, with a tentative D call TRBD1 (5 bases). This CDR3 is built from 15 residues. Per the germline V gene, CDR1 is SGHTA and CDR2 is FQGNSA. V dropped 6 bases and J dropped 4 bases, with 18 bases sitting between them.

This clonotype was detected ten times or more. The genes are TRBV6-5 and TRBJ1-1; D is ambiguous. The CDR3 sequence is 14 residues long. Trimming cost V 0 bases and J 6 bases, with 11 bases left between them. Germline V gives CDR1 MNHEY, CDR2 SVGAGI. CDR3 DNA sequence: TGTGCCAGCAGTTACTCGACTAGGGAGGCTGAAGCTTTCTTT. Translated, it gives CASSYSTREAEAFF.